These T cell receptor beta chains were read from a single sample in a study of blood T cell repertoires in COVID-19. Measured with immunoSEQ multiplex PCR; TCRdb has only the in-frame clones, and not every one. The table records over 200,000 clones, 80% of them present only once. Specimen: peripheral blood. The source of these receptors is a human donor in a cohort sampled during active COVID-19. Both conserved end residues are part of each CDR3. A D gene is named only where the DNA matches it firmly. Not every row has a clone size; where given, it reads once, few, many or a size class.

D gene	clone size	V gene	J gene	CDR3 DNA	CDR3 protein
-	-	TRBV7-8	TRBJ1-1	TGTGCCAGCAGTTCGAGGTCAGCTGAAGCTTTCTTT	CASSSRSAEAFF
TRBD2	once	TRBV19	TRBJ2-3	TGTGCCAGTAGTATAGGGGGACTAGCGGTGACAGATACGCAGTATTTT	CASSIGGLAVTDTQYF
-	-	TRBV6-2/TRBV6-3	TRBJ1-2	TGTGCCAGCAGTTACTCAATTCTAATGACAGCCGCCTATGGCTACACCTTC	CASSYSILMTAAYGYTF
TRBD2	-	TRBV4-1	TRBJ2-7	TGCGCCAGCAGCCAGGAAGCGGGAGCCTACGAGCAGTACTTC	CASSQEAGAYEQYF
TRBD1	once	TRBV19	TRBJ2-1	TGTGCCAGTAGATCCCGGGACAGGGTGAATGGAGAGCAGTTCTTC	CASRSRDRVNGEQFF
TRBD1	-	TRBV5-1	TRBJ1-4	TGCGCCAGCAGCACCGGGACAGGGGCCAATAATGAAAAACTGTTTTTT	CASSTGTGANNEKLFF
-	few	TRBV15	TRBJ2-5	TGTGCCACCCTTGGACAGATCCAGTACTTC	CATLGQIQYF
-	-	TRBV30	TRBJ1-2	TGTGCCTGGACCGCGGGGAGGGGGGTAGGCTACACCTTC	CAWTAGRGVGYTF
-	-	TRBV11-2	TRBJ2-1	TGTGCCAGCAGCGCCCGGAGCCTAGAAGAGCAGTTCTTC	CASSARSLEEQFF
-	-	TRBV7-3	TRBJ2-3	TGTGCCAGCAGCCCAAACAGCAGGGGTAGCACAGATACGCAGTATTTT	CASSPNSRGSTDTQYF
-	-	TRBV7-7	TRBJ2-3	TGTGCCAGCAGCTCAGACTCTTACCTCGGTACGCAGTATTTT	CASSSDSYLGTQYF
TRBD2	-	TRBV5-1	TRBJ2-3	TGCGCCACCTGCCCGACTAGCGGGACGTTCTCAGATACGCAGTATTTT	CATCPTSGTFSDTQYF
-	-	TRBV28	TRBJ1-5	TGTGCCAGCAGCCTACCCGTCTGGAAGGGGCAGCCCCAGCATTTT	CASSLPVWKGQPQHF
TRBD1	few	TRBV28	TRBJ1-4	TGTGCCAGCAGTTTAGAGGACAGGGTCCTGTTTTTT	CASSLEDRVLFF
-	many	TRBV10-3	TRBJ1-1	TGTGCCATCAGTGATGGCAGGGAAAGCACTGAAGCTTTCTTT	CAISDGRESTEAFF
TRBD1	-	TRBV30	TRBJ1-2	TGTGCCTGGAGTAGGGACAGCTCTTGGTATGGCTACACCTTC	CAWSRDSSWYGYTF
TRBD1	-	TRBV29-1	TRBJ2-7	TGCAGCGCCGAGGACAGGCTAGGGTACGAGCAGTACTTC	CSAEDRLGYEQYF
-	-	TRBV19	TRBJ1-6	TGTGCCAGTAGGGAAGGGGCGGCCTATAATTCACCCCTCCACTTT	CASREGAAYNSPLHF
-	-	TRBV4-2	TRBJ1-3	TGTGCCAGCAGCCAAGTTTTTCTCACCGCGGGGACTGGTTCTGGAAACACCATATATTTT	CASSQVFLTAGTGSGNTIYF